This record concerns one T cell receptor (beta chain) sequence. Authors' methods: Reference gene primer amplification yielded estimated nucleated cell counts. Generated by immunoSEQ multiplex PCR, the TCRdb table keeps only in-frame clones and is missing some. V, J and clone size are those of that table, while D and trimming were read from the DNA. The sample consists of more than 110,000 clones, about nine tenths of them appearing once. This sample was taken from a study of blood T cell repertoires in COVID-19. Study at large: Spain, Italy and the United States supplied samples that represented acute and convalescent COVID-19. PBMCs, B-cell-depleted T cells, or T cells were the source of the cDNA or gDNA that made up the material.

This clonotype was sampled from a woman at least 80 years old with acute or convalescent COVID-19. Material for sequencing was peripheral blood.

CDR3 nucleotides: TGTGCCAGCAGCGCGGACAACCACTACGAGCAGTACTTC. This encodes CASSADNHYEQYF. The chain carries TRBV7-3 and TRBJ2-7; D may be TRBD1 (5 bases). The CDR3 spans 13 residues. V was cut by 5 bases and J by 3 bases, with 11 bases left in between. In germline, CDR1 is SGHTA, CDR2 FQGTGA.